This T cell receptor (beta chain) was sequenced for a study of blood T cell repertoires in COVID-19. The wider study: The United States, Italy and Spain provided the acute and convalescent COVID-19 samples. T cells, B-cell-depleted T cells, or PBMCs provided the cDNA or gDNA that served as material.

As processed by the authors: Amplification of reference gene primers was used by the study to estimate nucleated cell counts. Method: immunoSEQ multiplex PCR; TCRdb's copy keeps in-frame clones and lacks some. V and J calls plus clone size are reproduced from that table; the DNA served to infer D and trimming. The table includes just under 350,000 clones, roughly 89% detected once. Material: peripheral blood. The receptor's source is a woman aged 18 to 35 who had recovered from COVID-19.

The CDR3 sequence is CASSEPGMWDTQYF. CDR3 bases: TGCGCCAGCAGTGAACCCGGGATGTGGGATACGCAGTATTTT. The gene calls are TRBV10-2 and TRBJ2-3, with a weak D call TRBD2 (5 bases). The CDR3 is made up of 14 amino acids. Germline V CDR1 and CDR2: WSHSY, SAAADI. The V end was cut by 3 bases, the J end by 6 bases, with 13 bases between.